Listed below are T cell receptor beta chains from one sample, sequenced in a study of blood T cell repertoires in COVID-19. Profiled with immunoSEQ multiplex PCR; TCRdb holds only in-frame clones, not every one. This sample has under 110,000 clones, with 71% found just once. Specimen: peripheral blood. These receptors originate from a human donor with acute or convalescent COVID-19. The donor label of this sample is uncertain. CDR3s include the opening cysteine and the closing phenylalanine or tryptophan. A D gene is named only where the DNA matches it firmly. Clone size is stated in some rows and not others, as once, few, many or a class when expanded.

d_gene: .; v_gene: TRBV5-8; abundance: .; j_gene: TRBJ1-1; CDR3aa: CASSIPDMSNTEAFF; CDR3nt: TGTGCCAGCAGCATACCGGACATGTCGAACACTGAAGCTTTCTTT
d_gene: .; v_gene: TRBV6-5; abundance: .; j_gene: TRBJ2-5; CDR3aa: CASAGGAQETQYF; CDR3nt: TGTGCCAGTGCTGGGGGGGCACAGGAGACCCAGTACTTC
d_gene: TRBD2; v_gene: TRBV4-1; abundance: .; j_gene: TRBJ2-5; CDR3aa: CASSQGGGAGEETQYF; CDR3nt: TGCGCCAGCAGCCAAGGAGGCGGGGCGGGGGAAGAGACCCAGTACTTC
d_gene: .; v_gene: TRBV9; abundance: .; j_gene: TRBJ1-6; CDR3aa: CASSALDGGVNSPLHF; CDR3nt: TGTGCCAGCAGCGCCCTGGATGGGGGGGTGAATTCACCCCTCCACTTT
d_gene: TRBD1; v_gene: TRBV7-2; abundance: .; j_gene: TRBJ2-2; CDR3aa: CASRPGQLAGELFF; CDR3nt: TGTGCCAGCAGGCCGGGACAGCTGGCCGGGGAGCTGTTTTTT
d_gene: TRBD1; v_gene: TRBV2; abundance: few; j_gene: TRBJ1-6; CDR3aa: CASRTGRNSPLHF; CDR3nt: TGTGCCAGCAGGACAGGGCGGAATTCACCCCTCCACTTT
d_gene: .; v_gene: TRBV7-9; abundance: .; j_gene: TRBJ1-4; CDR3aa: CASSSRGVREKLFF; CDR3nt: TGTGCCAGCAGCTCTAGGGGCGTCAGGGAAAAACTGTTTTTT
d_gene: .; v_gene: TRBV7-8; abundance: .; j_gene: TRBJ2-7; CDR3aa: CASSPGGQATYEQYF; CDR3nt: TGTGCCAGCAGCCCGGGGGGACAGGCGACCTACGAGCAGTACTTC
d_gene: .; v_gene: TRBV6-5; abundance: .; j_gene: TRBJ1-3; CDR3aa: CAPRGAGNTIYF; CDR3nt: TGTGCCCCACGGGGGGCTGGAAACACCATATATTTT
d_gene: TRBD2; v_gene: TRBV7-9; abundance: .; j_gene: TRBJ2-1; CDR3aa: CASSLERGGYYNEQFF; CDR3nt: TGTGCCAGCAGCTTAGAACGGGGGGGCTACTACAATGAGCAGTTCTTC
d_gene: .; v_gene: TRBV30; abundance: .; j_gene: TRBJ1-1; CDR3aa: CAWRYRSNTEAFF; CDR3nt: TGTGCCTGGAGGTACAGAAGCAACACTGAAGCTTTCTTT
d_gene: TRBD1; v_gene: TRBV7-8; abundance: .; j_gene: TRBJ2-2; CDR3aa: CASSSRDSPVGPGELFF; CDR3nt: TGTGCCAGCAGCTCCCGGGACAGCCCCGTAGGTCCCGGGGAGCTGTTTTTT
d_gene: TRBD1; v_gene: TRBV3-1/TRBV3-2; abundance: .; j_gene: TRBJ1-1; CDR3aa: CASSQGPGTGYTEAFF; CDR3nt: TGTGCCAGCAGCCAAGGCCCAGGGACAGGGTACACTGAAGCTTTCTTT
d_gene: TRBD2; v_gene: TRBV19; abundance: .; j_gene: TRBJ2-5; CDR3aa: CASSPRGAGSGTQYF; CDR3nt: TGTGCCAGTAGTCCGCGGGGGGCAGGGAGCGGGACCCAGTACTTC
d_gene: .; v_gene: TRBV6-5; abundance: .; j_gene: TRBJ2-2; CDR3aa: CASSYRGSGYAGELFF; CDR3nt: TGTGCCAGCAGTTACCGTGGGTCAGGGTATGCCGGGGAGCTGTTTTTT
d_gene: .; v_gene: TRBV5-5; abundance: .; j_gene: TRBJ2-7; CDR3aa: CASSSAPARSSYEQYF; CDR3nt: TGTGCCAGCAGCTCTGCCCCAGCCCGGAGCTCCTACGAGCAGTACTTC
d_gene: TRBD1; v_gene: TRBV12-3/TRBV12-4; abundance: .; j_gene: TRBJ1-5; CDR3aa: CASRGTEVQPQHF; CDR3nt: TGTGCCAGCAGGGGGACAGAGGTCCAGCCCCAGCATTTT
d_gene: .; v_gene: TRBV4-2; abundance: .; j_gene: TRBJ2-3; CDR3aa: CASSQDLLSTDTQYF; CDR3nt: TGTGCCAGCAGCCAAGATTTACTTAGCACAGATACGCAGTATTTT
d_gene: TRBD1; v_gene: TRBV6-4; abundance: .; j_gene: TRBJ1-1; CDR3aa: CASSGQPKSNTEAFF; CDR3nt: TGTGCCAGCTCGGGACAGCCGAAGAGCAACACTGAAGCTTTCTTT
d_gene: .; v_gene: TRBV5-4; abundance: .; j_gene: TRBJ1-4; CDR3aa: CASSLSPVPNEKLFF; CDR3nt: TGTGCCAGCAGCTTGTCCCCCGTCCCGAATGAAAAACTGTTTTTT
d_gene: TRBD1; v_gene: TRBV2; abundance: .; j_gene: TRBJ2-7; CDR3aa: CASSAGTEVYEQYF; CDR3nt: TGTGCCAGCAGTGCCGGGACAGAGGTCTACGAGCAGTACTTC
d_gene: .; v_gene: TRBV5-4; abundance: .; j_gene: TRBJ1-1; CDR3aa: CASSPEPRFDTEAFF; CDR3nt: TGTGCCAGCAGCCCCGAACCCAGGTTCGACACTGAAGCTTTCTTT
d_gene: .; v_gene: TRBV19; abundance: .; j_gene: TRBJ1-3; CDR3aa: CASNLGVGTGDTIYF; CDR3nt: TGTGCCAGTAACCTCGGGGTGGGGACTGGAGACACCATATATTTT
d_gene: TRBD1; v_gene: TRBV19; abundance: .; j_gene: TRBJ1-2; CDR3aa: CASSVWDRGYTF; CDR3nt: TGTGCCAGTAGTGTCTGGGACAGGGGCTACACCTTC
d_gene: .; v_gene: TRBV6-6; abundance: once; j_gene: TRBJ2-5; CDR3aa: CASSYHYPGETQYF; CDR3nt: TGTGCCAGCAGTTACCACTATCCCGGGGAGACCCAGTACTTC
d_gene: .; v_gene: TRBV9; abundance: .; j_gene: TRBJ2-5; CDR3aa: CASSVEGTLQETQYF; CDR3nt: TGTGCCAGCAGCGTAGAAGGGACTCTTCAAGAGACCCAGTACTTC
d_gene: .; v_gene: TRBV28; abundance: .; j_gene: TRBJ1-2; CDR3aa: CASSRGYTANYGYTF; CDR3nt: TGTGCCAGCAGTAGGGGGTACACAGCTAACTATGGCTACACCTTC
d_gene: TRBD1; v_gene: TRBV7-3; abundance: .; j_gene: TRBJ1-1; CDR3aa: CASSQLQGPDTEAFF; CDR3nt: TGTGCCAGCAGCCAACTACAGGGGCCAGACACTGAAGCTTTCTTT
d_gene: .; v_gene: TRBV19; abundance: .; j_gene: TRBJ1-1; CDR3aa: CASSDRQTRMNTEAFF; CDR3nt: TGTGCCAGTAGTGACCGGCAGACTAGAATGAACACTGAAGCTTTCTTT
d_gene: TRBD1; v_gene: TRBV28; abundance: few; j_gene: TRBJ1-6; CDR3aa: CASSLPTGKRNSPLHF; CDR3nt: TGTGCCAGCAGTTTACCGACAGGGAAAAGGAATTCACCCCTCCACTTT
d_gene: TRBD1; v_gene: TRBV19; abundance: .; j_gene: TRBJ2-2; CDR3aa: CASRPTGIGTGELFF; CDR3nt: TGTGCCAGTAGGCCGACAGGGATCGGCACCGGGGAGCTGTTTTTT
d_gene: .; v_gene: TRBV6-1; abundance: .; j_gene: TRBJ2-3; CDR3aa: CASSEASKQPTDTQYF; CDR3nt: TGTGCCAGCAGTGAAGCGAGTAAACAGCCCACAGATACGCAGTATTTT
d_gene: .; v_gene: TRBV6-5; abundance: once; j_gene: TRBJ2-7; CDR3aa: CASSSTIEQYF; CDR3nt: TGTGCCAGCAGTTCGACAATCGAGCAGTACTTC
d_gene: .; v_gene: TRBV7-3; abundance: .; j_gene: TRBJ2-2; CDR3aa: CASRRTTGSTGELFF; CDR3nt: TGTGCCAGCAGGAGAACCACAGGGAGCACCGGGGAGCTGTTTTTT
d_gene: TRBD1; v_gene: TRBV5-1; abundance: .; j_gene: TRBJ2-3; CDR3aa: CASSLIQGSGNTDTQYF; CDR3nt: TGCGCCAGCAGCTTGATACAGGGGTCGGGAAACACAGATACGCAGTATTTT
d_gene: .; v_gene: TRBV29-1; abundance: many; j_gene: TRBJ1-1; CDR3aa: CSVEANTEAFF; CDR3nt: TGCAGCGTTGAGGCGAACACTGAAGCTTTCTTT
d_gene: .; v_gene: TRBV5-3; abundance: few; j_gene: TRBJ1-6; CDR3aa: CARSHQVKDSPLHF; CDR3nt: TGTGCCAGAAGCCATCAGGTTAAGGATTCACCCCTCCACTTT
d_gene: .; v_gene: TRBV21-1; abundance: .; j_gene: TRBJ2-5; CDR3aa: CASSKNRGQGTQETQYF; CDR3nt: TGTGCCAGCAGCAAAAATCGCGGACAGGGGACCCAAGAGACCCAGTACTTC
d_gene: .; v_gene: TRBV7-9; abundance: .; j_gene: TRBJ2-5; CDR3aa: CASSLFEGEETQYF; CDR3nt: TGTGCCAGCAGCTTATTTGAGGGCGAGGAGACCCAGTACTTC
d_gene: .; v_gene: TRBV29-1; abundance: .; j_gene: TRBJ2-7; CDR3aa: CSGGAANEQYF; CDR3nt: TGCAGCGGCGGCGCGGCGAACGAGCAGTACTTC
d_gene: TRBD1; v_gene: TRBV7-2; abundance: few; j_gene: TRBJ1-3; CDR3aa: CASSGRDSSGNTIYF; CDR3nt: TGTGCCAGCAGCGGTCGGGACAGCTCTGGAAACACCATATATTTT
d_gene: .; v_gene: TRBV6-2/TRBV6-3; abundance: .; j_gene: TRBJ2-1; CDR3aa: CASSYSARKPENEQFF; CDR3nt: TGTGCCAGCAGTTACTCGGCCCGAAAACCGGAGAATGAGCAGTTCTTC
d_gene: TRBD2; v_gene: TRBV30; abundance: .; j_gene: TRBJ2-7; CDR3aa: CAWSRNPPRGGEDEQYF; CDR3nt: TGTGCCTGGAGCCGTAATCCCCCCCGCGGGGGAGAGGACGAGCAGTACTTC
d_gene: .; v_gene: TRBV2; abundance: few; j_gene: TRBJ1-2; CDR3aa: CASSGTFLGYGYTF; CDR3nt: TGTGCCAGCAGTGGGACTTTCCTGGGCTATGGCTACACCTTC
d_gene: TRBD1; v_gene: TRBV4-1; abundance: .; j_gene: TRBJ2-3; CDR3aa: CASRYRGSTDTQYF; CDR3nt: TGCGCCAGCAGGTACAGGGGGAGCACAGATACGCAGTATTTT
d_gene: TRBD2; v_gene: TRBV3-1/TRBV3-2; abundance: .; j_gene: TRBJ2-1; CDR3aa: CASSLPGLPTYNEQFF; CDR3nt: TGTGCCAGCAGCTTGCCGGGACTACCTACCTACAATGAGCAGTTCTTC
d_gene: .; v_gene: TRBV29-1; abundance: .; j_gene: TRBJ1-1; CDR3aa: CSVAAPRGNTEAFF; CDR3nt: TGCAGCGTTGCCGCCCCCAGGGGGAACACTGAAGCTTTCTTT
d_gene: .; v_gene: TRBV7-3; abundance: .; j_gene: TRBJ2-1; CDR3aa: CASSFTDYNEQFF; CDR3nt: TGTGCCAGCAGCTTTACTGACTACAATGAGCAGTTCTTC
d_gene: TRBD1; v_gene: TRBV6-5; abundance: few; j_gene: TRBJ1-1; CDR3aa: CASGDRAVEAFF; CDR3nt: TGTGCCAGCGGAGACAGGGCGGTAGAAGCTTTCTTT
d_gene: TRBD1; v_gene: TRBV6-5; abundance: .; j_gene: TRBJ2-2; CDR3aa: CASKGQSIDTGELFF; CDR3nt: TGTGCCAGCAAGGGACAGTCTATTGATACCGGGGAGCTGTTTTTT
d_gene: TRBD1; v_gene: TRBV29-1; abundance: .; j_gene: TRBJ2-5; CDR3aa: CSADRGETQYF; CDR3nt: TGCAGCGCGGACAGGGGGGAGACCCAGTACTTC
d_gene: .; v_gene: TRBV7-3; abundance: once; j_gene: TRBJ2-2; CDR3aa: CASSLEGAVNTGELFF; CDR3nt: TGTGCCAGCAGCTTGGAGGGGGCGGTCAACACCGGGGAGCTGTTTTTT